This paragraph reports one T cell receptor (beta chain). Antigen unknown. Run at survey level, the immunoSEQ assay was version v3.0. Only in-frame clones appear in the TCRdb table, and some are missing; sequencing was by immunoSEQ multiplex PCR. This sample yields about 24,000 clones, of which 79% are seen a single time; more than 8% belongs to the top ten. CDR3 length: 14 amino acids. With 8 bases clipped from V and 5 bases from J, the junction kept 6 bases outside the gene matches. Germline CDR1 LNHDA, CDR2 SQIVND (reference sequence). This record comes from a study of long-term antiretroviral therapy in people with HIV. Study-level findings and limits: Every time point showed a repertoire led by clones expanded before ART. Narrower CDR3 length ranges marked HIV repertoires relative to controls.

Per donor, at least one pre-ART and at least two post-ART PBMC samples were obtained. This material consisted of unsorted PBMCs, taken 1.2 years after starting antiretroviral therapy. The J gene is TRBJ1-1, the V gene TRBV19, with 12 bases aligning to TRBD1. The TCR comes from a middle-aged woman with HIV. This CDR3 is CASRDRGQGTEAFF. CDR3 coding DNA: TGTGCCAGTCGGGACAGGGGGCAAGGAACTGAAGCTTTCTTT. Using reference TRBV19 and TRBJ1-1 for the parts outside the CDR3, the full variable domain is DGGITQSPKYLFRKEGQNVTLSCEQNLNHDAMYWYRQDPGQGLRLIYYSQIVNDFQKGDIAEGYSVSREKKESFPLTVTSAQKNPTAFYLCASRDRGQGTEAFFGQGTRLTVV.